The 10 T cell receptor beta chains given below trace back to one sample, sequenced in a study of brain T cells in children with intractable seizures. Generated by immunoSEQ multiplex PCR, the TCRdb table keeps only in-frame clones and is missing some. The sample consists of around 340,000 clones, nearly 95% of them appearing once. Time point reported: blood from clinic visit 5 months post-surgery; TSC patient then seizure free. The source was peripheral blood, collected 4 to 5 months after surgery. Source of these receptors: a boy under two years old with tuberous sclerosis and intractable seizures.

This rearrangement joins TRBV2 to TRBJ1-1, with 7 bases matching TRBD1. J was trimmed by 1 base and V by 7 bases; bases with no gene match: 6. The CDR3 is 14 residues long. CDR1 and CDR2 from the germline V gene are SNHLY and FYNNEI. Written as DNA, the CDR3 is TGTGCCAGCAATAGACAGGGAAAGAACACTGAAGCTTTCTTT. Translation gives CASNRQGKNTEAFF.

The chain has TRBV12-3 or TRBV12-4 and TRBJ1-1; no firm D call. This CDR3 has 12 residues. The ends were cut back, 3 bases at V and 4 bases at J, with 6 bases in the middle. The DNA of the CDR3 is TGTGCCAGCAGTTTGCTGGGCACTGAAGCTTTCTTT. Protein: CASSLLGTEAFF.

This chain links TRBV4-1 with TRBJ2-5; no firm D call. The germline gives CDR1 MGHRA, CDR2 YSYEKL. The CDR3 extends over 13 amino acids. V shed 0 bases and J shed 5 bases, with 7 bases lying between them. The CDR3 loop reads CASSQDSSETQYF. In DNA form, the CDR3 reads TGCGCCAGCAGCCAAGATAGTTCGGAGACCCAGTACTTC.

This sequence joins TRBV2 and TRBJ1-4; TRBD1 agrees at 8 bases. V lost 7 bases, J lost 8 bases, and 6 bases stayed unmatched. Germline CDR1 and CDR2: SNHLY and FYNNEI. The CDR3 totals 13 residues. DNA for the CDR3: TGTGCCAGCACGCAGGGGGCTTGGGAAAAACTGTTTTTT. This translates into CASTQGAWEKLFF.

This clone was seen a single time. The chain has TRBV19 and TRBJ2-1; 12 bases match TRBD2. The CDR3 spans 15 residues. V was clipped by 4 bases and J by 9 bases; unmatched bases: 7. Germline-derived CDR1 and CDR2 are LNHDA and SQIVND (reference sequence). CDR3 in amino acids: CASSNPSGGASEQFF. DNA for the CDR3: TGTGCCAGTAGTAACCCTAGCGGGGGGGCCAGTGAGCAGTTCTTC.

The chain employs TRBV11-2 and TRBJ2-7; the D gene could be TRBD1 or TRBD2 (5 bases each). V lost 5 bases to trimming and J lost 1 base, with 12 bases between them. Germline V CDR1 and CDR2: SGHAT, FQNNGV. The CDR3 has 14 amino acids. CDR3 DNA: TGTGCCAGCAGCCACGGGGCAGGGTCCTACGAGCAGTACTTC. Protein product: CASSHGAGSYEQYF.

CDR3 sequence (DNA): TGTGCCAGCAGCTCAAGCGGGAGGGGTTCGTTCTTC. This encodes CASSSSGRGSFF. The rearrangement joins TRBV11-1 to TRBJ2-1; 10 bases are a match to TRBD2. From germline, CDR1 is SGHAT and CDR2 FQDESV (reference sequence). The CDR3 is 12 amino acids. With 4 bases clipped from V and 15 bases from J, the junction kept 6 bases outside the gene matches.

The genes are TRBV7-9 and TRBJ2-3; 8 bases are shared with TRBD2. J gave up 1 base and V 2 bases, and 5 bases lay outside the gene matches. The germline gives CDR1 SEHNR, CDR2 FQNEAQ (reference sequence). CDR3 length equals 16 residues. The CDR3 reads CASSLSLAGGTDTQYF. CDR3 DNA sequence: TGTGCCAGCAGCTTAAGTCTAGCGGGTGGCACAGATACGCAGTATTTT.

This clone was detected only once. V is TRBV3-1 (or the pseudogene TRBV3-2) and J is TRBJ1-1; D is unclear. This CDR3 is 11 amino acids long. Per germline, CDR1 LGHDT and CDR2 YNNKEL (reference sequence). Trimming cost V 3 bases and J 8 bases, with 7 bases left between them. The CDR3 nucleotides read TGTGCCAGCAGCCAGGGAGGCGAAGCTTTCTTT. Translating it yields CASSQGGEAFF.

This chain connects TRBV6-5 to TRBJ2-1, with TRBD1 matching over 7 bases. V was pared by 5 bases and J by 5 bases, with 6 bases of the junction left unmatched. Germline lookup yields CDR1 MNHEY and CDR2 SVGAGI. The CDR3 length is 14 residues. The CDR3 sequence is CASSRRTGHNEQFF. CDR3 bases: TGTGCCAGCAGTCGCCGGACAGGACACAATGAGCAGTTCTTC.